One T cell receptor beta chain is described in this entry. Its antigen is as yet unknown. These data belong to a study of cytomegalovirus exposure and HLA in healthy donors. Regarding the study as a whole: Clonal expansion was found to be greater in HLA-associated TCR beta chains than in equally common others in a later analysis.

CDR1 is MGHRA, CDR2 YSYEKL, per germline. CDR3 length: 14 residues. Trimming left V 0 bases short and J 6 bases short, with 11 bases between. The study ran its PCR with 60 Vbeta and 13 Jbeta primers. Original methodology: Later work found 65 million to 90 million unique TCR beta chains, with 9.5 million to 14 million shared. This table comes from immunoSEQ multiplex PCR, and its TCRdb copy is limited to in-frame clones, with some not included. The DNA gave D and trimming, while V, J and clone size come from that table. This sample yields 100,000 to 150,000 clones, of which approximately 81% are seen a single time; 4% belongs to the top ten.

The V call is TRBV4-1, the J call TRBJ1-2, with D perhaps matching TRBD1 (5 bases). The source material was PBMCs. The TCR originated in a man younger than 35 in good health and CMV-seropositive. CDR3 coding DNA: TGCGCCAGCAGCCAAGATGCAGGGAGGGATGGCTACACCTTC. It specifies CASSQDAGRDGYTF.